Given below is one T cell receptor (beta chain) in context. The data are from a study of cytotoxic CD8 clonotypes in ibrutinib-treated CLL. Assay used: immunoSEQ multiplex PCR; TCRdb lists only in-frame clones, some missing. This sample yields 200,000 to 250,000 clones, of which roughly 65% are seen a single time; roughly 5.9% belongs to the top ten. The germline V and J ends were trimmed by 5 bases and 6 bases, with 8 bases remaining between them. Germline V gene lookup returns CDR1 SGHAT and CDR2 FQNNGV. CDR3 size: 12 residues. The sequence derives from a human donor with chronic lymphocytic leukemia. Source: PBMCs, taken after 12 months of ibrutinib treatment. J is TRBJ2-1 and V is TRBV11-2; D unresolved. The CDR3, as DNA: TGTGCCAGCAGCCCAACTACCAATGAGCAGTTCTTC. Residues: CASSPTTNEQFF.